This paragraph reports one T cell receptor (beta chain). The protocol was immunoSEQ multiplex PCR, while the TCRdb copy is restricted to in-frame clones and leaves out a portion. The sample holds tens of thousands of clones, approximately 85% seen once. This specimen comes from a study of OX40 agonist ivuxolimab in advanced cancers. Germline trimming cut 4 bases from V and 2 bases from J; bases unmatched to any gene: 12. Per germline, CDR1 SNHLY and CDR2 FYNNEI. The CDR3 has 18 residues. On cycle 4 day 1 and cycle 7 day 1, as well as at baseline, blood was sampled. V gene TRBV2 combines with J gene TRBJ2-3; 10 bases are a match to TRBD2. Here the sequenced sample was CD4+ or CD8+ T cells sorted from blood, taken in a trial of the OX40 agonist ivuxolimab. The clonotype originates from an adult with an advanced solid tumor such as melanoma, head and neck, liver or kidney cancer. CDR3 nucleotides: TGTGCCAGCAGTGGATGGGAGCGGGGGGGCCAAGACACAGATACGCAGTATTTT. Translated, it gives CASSGWERGGQDTDTQYF.